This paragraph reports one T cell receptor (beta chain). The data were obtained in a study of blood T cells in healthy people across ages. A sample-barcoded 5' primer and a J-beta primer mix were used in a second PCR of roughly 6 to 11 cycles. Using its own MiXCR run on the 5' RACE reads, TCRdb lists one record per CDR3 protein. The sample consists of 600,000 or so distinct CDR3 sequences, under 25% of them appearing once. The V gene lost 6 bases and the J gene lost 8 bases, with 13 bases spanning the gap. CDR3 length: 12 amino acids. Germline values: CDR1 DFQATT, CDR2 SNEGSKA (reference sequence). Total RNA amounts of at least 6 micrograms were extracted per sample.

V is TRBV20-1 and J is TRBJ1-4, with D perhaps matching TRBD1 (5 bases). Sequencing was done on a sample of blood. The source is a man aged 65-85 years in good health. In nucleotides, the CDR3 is TGCAGTGCCCCGCGGGACGGGGAAAAACTGTTTTTT. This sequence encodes CSAPRDGEKLFF.